This entry features one TCR beta chain sequence. This CDR3 contains 13 residues. Trimming took off 2 bases at V and 4 bases at J, with 9 bases between the two ends. Original handling: The assay estimated nucleated cells by amplifying reference gene primers. Assay used: immunoSEQ multiplex PCR; TCRdb lists only in-frame clones, some missing. D and trimming were read from the DNA, whereas the V and J calls and clone size are those reported in that table. The sample includes 40,000 or so clones, about two thirds of them seen just once. The data were taken from a study of blood T cell repertoires in COVID-19.

The specimen sequenced was peripheral blood. The clonotype originates from a man in his 70s with COVID-19, enrolled during active disease. The chain carries TRBV12-3 or TRBV12-4 and TRBJ2-7; D is unclear. The CDR3 loop is CASSLSVSYEQYF. CDR3 in DNA: TGTGCCAGCAGTTTATCAGTGTCATACGAGCAGTACTTC.